Listed below are T cell receptor beta chains from one sample, sequenced in a study of cytotoxic CD8 clonotypes in ibrutinib-treated CLL. The repertoire was sequenced with immunoSEQ multiplex PCR; TCRdb's copy has only in-frame clones and lacks some. The table includes a few hundred thousand clones, about 80% detected once. The sample here was PBMCs, taken before ibrutinib treatment. These receptors were taken from a human donor with chronic lymphocytic leukemia. The CDR3 runs from the conserved cysteine through the conserved F or W. A D gene is named only where the DNA matches it firmly. Size is stated for part of the rows, as once, few or many counts, or as a class when the clone is expanded.

V	J	size	D	DNA	CDR3
TRBV11-2	TRBJ2-7	.	.	TGTGCCAGCAGTTCGACCGCGGGGAGTCAGTACGAGCAGTACTTC	CASSSTAGSQYEQYF
TRBV29-1	TRBJ2-2	.	TRBD2	TGCAGCGTTGTCCTAGCGGGAGCAGCCACCGGGGAGCTGTTTTTT	CSVVLAGAATGELFF
TRBV27	TRBJ1-1	.	TRBD1	TGTGCCAGCAGTTCCGGACAGGGGACTGAAGCTTTCTTT	CASSSGQGTEAFF
TRBV9	TRBJ2-7	.	TRBD2	TGTGCCAGCAGCGTAGCTGCACTAGCGGGAGGAGTGGCGTACGAGCAGTACTTC	CASSVAALAGGVAYEQYF
TRBV7-3	TRBJ2-1	.	.	TGTGCCAGCAGCCTTCACAGGGGAGGGGACAATGAGCAGTTCTTC	CASSLHRGGDNEQFF
TRBV29-1	TRBJ1-1	.	TRBD1	TGCAGCGTCGGGATAAGGACAGGGGCCTTGAACACTGAAGCTTTCTTT	CSVGIRTGALNTEAFF
TRBV7-6	TRBJ2-2	few	TRBD2	TGTGCCAGCAGTTCTATCTCTCCCGGGAGGACGGGGGAGCTGTTTTTT	CASSSISPGRTGELFF
TRBV11-2	TRBJ2-1	.	.	TGTGCCAGCAGCTTAGGGAGGAGGGGTGAGCAGTTCTTC	CASSLGRRGEQFF
TRBV20-1	TRBJ1-1	.	.	TGCAGTCGAGGAAGACTCCCTGAAGCTTTCTTT	CSRGRLPEAFF
TRBV27	TRBJ1-2	.	.	TGTGCCAGCAGTTTCGTCAGTGAACCCTATGGCTACACCTTC	CASSFVSEPYGYTF
TRBV2	TRBJ1-5	few	TRBD1	TGTGCCAGCAGCAGAACAGGGGCCAATCAGCCCCAGCATTTT	CASSRTGANQPQHF
TRBV7-2	TRBJ1-2	.	.	TGTGCCAGCAGCCCATACCAGGGTGACTATGGCTACACCTTC	CASSPYQGDYGYTF
TRBV29-1	TRBJ2-3	.	.	TGCAGTACTACGGGGGTTTGGGACACAGATACGCAGTATTTT	CSTTGVWDTDTQYF
TRBV7-9	TRBJ2-1	.	TRBD2	TGTGCCAGCAGCTTACCCCCCGGGACTAGCGGGGATGAGCAGTTCTTC	CASSLPPGTSGDEQFF
TRBV5-6	TRBJ1-1	.	.	TGTGCCAGCCTTAAATGGGACACTGAAGCTTTCTTT	CASLKWDTEAFF
TRBV4-2	TRBJ1-1	.	.	TGTGCCAGCAGACCGCGGGCTCAGCGGCGGACTGAAGCTTTCTTT	CASRPRAQRRTEAFF
TRBV11-2	TRBJ2-7	few	TRBD2	TGTGCCAGCAGCTTAGAAGCGGGAGGGCCCTACGAGCAGTACTTC	CASSLEAGGPYEQYF
TRBV25-1	TRBJ2-7	.	TRBD2	TGTGCCAGCAGCTCTAGCGGGAGCTACGAGCAGTACTTC	CASSSSGSYEQYF
TRBV27	TRBJ1-1	.	TRBD1	TGTGCCAGCAGTTCACTCGGACAGGGAGAAGCTTTCTTT	CASSSLGQGEAFF
TRBV7-7	TRBJ1-1	.	.	TGTGCCAGCAGCCTTGACAGGAACACTGAAGCTTTCTTT	CASSLDRNTEAFF
TRBV18	TRBJ2-1	.	TRBD1	TGTGCCAGCTCACCGGGACAGGCGTACAATGAGCAGTTCTTC	CASSPGQAYNEQFF
TRBV15	TRBJ1-1	.	.	TGTGCCACCAGCAGAGTTCAGAACACTGAAGCTTTCTTT	CATSRVQNTEAFF
TRBV15	TRBJ2-7	.	.	TGTGCCACCAGCAGAGAAGCGGACCACTACGAGCAGTACTTC	CATSREADHYEQYF
TRBV7-6	TRBJ2-2	.	.	TGTGCCAGCAGCTCCGGGGTTTTCACCGGGGAGCCGTTTTTT	CASSSGVFTGEPFF
TRBV16	TRBJ1-2	.	.	TGTGCCAGCAGCCGTTCGACGGGAGTTGACTATGGCTACACCTTC	CASSRSTGVDYGYTF
TRBV7-8	TRBJ2-5	.	TRBD2	TGTGCCAGCAGCTCGATGAGACTAGCGGGAATGAAAGAGACCCAGTACTTC	CASSSMRLAGMKETQYF
TRBV13	TRBJ2-2	.	TRBD2	TGTGCCAGCAGCATCCGGACTAGCGGGGCCGGGGAGCTGTTTTTT	CASSIRTSGAGELFF
TRBV4-2	TRBJ2-7	.	.	TGTGCCAGCAGCCCCCGGGGACATCAGAGGGGAGAGCAGTACTTC	CASSPRGHQRGEQYF
TRBV9	TRBJ2-2	.	.	TGTGCCAGCAGCCACATCGACAGATTGAACACCGGGGAGCTGTTTTTT	CASSHIDRLNTGELFF
TRBV11-2	TRBJ2-1	.	.	TGTGCCAGCAGCTTAGATGGACGGGGGTTCGATGAGCAGTTCTTC	CASSLDGRGFDEQFF
TRBV28	TRBJ2-3	.	.	TGTGCCAGCAGTCGATTCGGGGACTATACGCAGTATTTT	CASSRFGDYTQYF
TRBV7-8	TRBJ1-2	.	.	TGTGCCAGCAGCGCTCAGAACTATGGCTACACCTTC	CASSAQNYGYTF
TRBV7-8	TRBJ1-5	.	.	TGTGCCAGCAGCTCCCTGGGGCGGGGGGGGTATCAGCCCCAGCATTTT	CASSSLGRGGYQPQHF
TRBV29-1	TRBJ1-2	.	.	TGCAGCGTTGGCACAGGTGACTATGGCTACACCTTC	CSVGTGDYGYTF
TRBV2	TRBJ2-7	few	.	TGTGCCAGTATGACCCCAGTTTATACCTACGAGCAGTACTTC	CASMTPVYTYEQYF
TRBV11-2	TRBJ2-2	.	TRBD2	TGTGCCAGCAGCTACGGACTAGCTGAGGAGCTGTTTTTT	CASSYGLAEELFF
TRBV5-5	TRBJ2-1	.	TRBD2	TGTGCCAGCAGCTTACTAGCGGGACGCTACAATGAGCAGTTCTTC	CASSLLAGRYNEQFF
TRBV7-9	TRBJ1-3	.	.	TGTGCCAGCAGCAGAAGAGGGATTGGAGGAAACACCATATATTTT	CASSRRGIGGNTIYF
TRBV5-8	TRBJ1-5	once	.	TGTGCCAGCAGCTTGCGGGGTCCGGACCAGCCCCAGCATTTT	CASSLRGPDQPQHF
TRBV19	TRBJ2-3	once	.	TGTGCCAGTAGTATTTCATGGGTCCCCATAGGGGGAGATACGCAGTATTTT	CASSISWVPIGGDTQYF
TRBV4-3	TRBJ2-1	.	TRBD1	TGCGCCAGCAGCCTTGGTTGGACAGGGGACAATGAGCAGTTCTTC	CASSLGWTGDNEQFF
TRBV9	TRBJ2-1	.	TRBD1	TGTGCCAGCAGTCAAGGGACAGGGGTGTTTCGGGATGAGCAGTTCTTC	CASSQGTGVFRDEQFF
TRBV27	TRBJ2-7	.	TRBD2	TGTGCCCCCATCGAGGTCGCGGAGCGGGACCGAATCCTAACCTACGAGCAGTACTTC	CAPIEVAERDRILTYEQYF
TRBV6-1	TRBJ1-2	.	.	TGTGCCAGCAGTCCCCAAGGGGGGGCTAACTATGGCTACACCTTC	CASSPQGGANYGYTF
TRBV2	TRBJ2-3	.	TRBD1	TGTGCCAGCAGTGGAGGACAGGGATTAGGGGATACGCAGTATTTT	CASSGGQGLGDTQYF
TRBV7-3	TRBJ2-5	.	.	TGTGCCAGCAGCTTAATCCCGGCAGGGGAAGAGACCCAGTACTTC	CASSLIPAGEETQYF
TRBV29-1	TRBJ1-2	.	.	TGCAGCGTGGCCAGAGTTAACTATGGCTACACCTTC	CSVARVNYGYTF
TRBV7-9	TRBJ2-1	.	.	TGTGCCAGCAGCTTAGCGGGTAGTAATCGTTACAATGAGCAGTTCTTC	CASSLAGSNRYNEQFF
TRBV7-2	TRBJ2-1	.	.	TGTGCCAGCAGTCGCCCCTTGGGGGGCCGGTCCTACAATGAGCAGTTCTTC	CASSRPLGGRSYNEQFF
TRBV5-6	TRBJ1-2	few	TRBD1	TGTGCCAGCAGCCGGACAGGGGTAGGGTATGGCTACACCTTC	CASSRTGVGYGYTF
TRBV27	TRBJ2-1	.	TRBD1	TGTGCCAGCAGAGGGGGACAGGGAGCCTACAATGAGCAGTTCTTC	CASRGGQGAYNEQFF
TRBV6-6	TRBJ2-7	.	.	TGTGCCAGCAGTTACACGTGGGACGAGCAGTACTTC	CASSYTWDEQYF
TRBV18	TRBJ2-7	.	.	TGTGCCAGCTCATTTAATACAGGGACACGGGGCTACGAGCAGTACTTC	CASSFNTGTRGYEQYF
TRBV10-1	TRBJ2-3	.	.	TGCGCCAGCAGTGATTCGGCCCTCAGCCCAGATACGCAGTATTTT	CASSDSALSPDTQYF
TRBV23-1	TRBJ1-1	.	.	TGCGCCAGCGCACTTCGGACTGTGAACACTGAAGCTTTCTTT	CASALRTVNTEAFF
TRBV7-9	TRBJ2-3	.	TRBD1	TGTGCCAGCAGCTTCCCATCGCTCCTAACAGGGGCGTCCACAGATACGCAGTATTTT	CASSFPSLLTGASTDTQYF
TRBV5-1	TRBJ2-7	.	.	TGCGCCAGCGACACTGTACCGACCTCCTACGAGCAGTACTTC	CASDTVPTSYEQYF
TRBV19	TRBJ2-3	.	.	TGTGCCAGTACCCCGGGAGCTTCGGGCACAGATACGCAGTATTTT	CASTPGASGTDTQYF